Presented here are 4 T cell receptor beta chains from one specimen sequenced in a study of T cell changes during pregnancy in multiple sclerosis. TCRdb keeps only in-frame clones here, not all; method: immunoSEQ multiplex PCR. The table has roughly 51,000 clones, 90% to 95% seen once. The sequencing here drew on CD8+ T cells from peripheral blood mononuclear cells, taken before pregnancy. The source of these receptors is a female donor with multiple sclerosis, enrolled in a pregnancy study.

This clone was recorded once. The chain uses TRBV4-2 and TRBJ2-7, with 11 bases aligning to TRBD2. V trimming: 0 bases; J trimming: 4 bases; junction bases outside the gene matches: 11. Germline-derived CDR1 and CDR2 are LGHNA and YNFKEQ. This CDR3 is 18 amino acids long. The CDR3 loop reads CASSQDPLAGVFQYEQYF. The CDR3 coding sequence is TGTGCCAGCAGCCAAGATCCACTAGCGGGAGTATTTCAGTACGAGCAGTACTTC.

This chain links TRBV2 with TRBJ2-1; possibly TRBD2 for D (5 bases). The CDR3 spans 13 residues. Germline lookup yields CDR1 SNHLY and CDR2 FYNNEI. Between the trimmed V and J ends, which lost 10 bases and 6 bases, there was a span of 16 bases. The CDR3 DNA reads TGTGCCACCCTTGGTGGGAGAGCCAATGAGCAGTTCTTC. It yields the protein CATLGGRANEQFF.

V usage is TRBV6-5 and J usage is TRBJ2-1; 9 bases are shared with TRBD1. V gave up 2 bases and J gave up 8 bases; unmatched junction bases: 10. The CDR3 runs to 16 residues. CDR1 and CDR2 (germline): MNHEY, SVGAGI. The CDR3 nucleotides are TGTGCCAGCAGTTACGGGCTATCACAGGGGGCGGATGAGCAGTTCTTC. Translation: CASSYGLSQGADEQFF.

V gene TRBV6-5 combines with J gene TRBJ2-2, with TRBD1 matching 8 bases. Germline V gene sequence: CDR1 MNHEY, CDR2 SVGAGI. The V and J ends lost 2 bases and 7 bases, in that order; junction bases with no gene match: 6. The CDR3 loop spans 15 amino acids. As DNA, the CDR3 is TGTGCCAGCAGTTACGGGCCAGGGGGCGGCGGGGAGCTGTTTTTT. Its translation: CASSYGPGGGGELFF.